The 4 T cell receptor beta chains listed next were all sequenced from one sample in a study of STAT5B mutations in CD4+ large granular lymphocyte leukemia. Produced via immunoSEQ multiplex PCR; TCRdb's table is partial and in-frame only. The sample has more than 30,000 clones, roughly 71% seen once; the top ten hold approximately 2.7%. Sequenced sample: CD4+ T cells from blood buffy coats. The receptors here all came from a human donor in good health.

This clone appeared a few times. This chain links TRBV28 with TRBJ1-2; 8 bases are shared with TRBD1. The CDR3 sequence is 13 residues long. Trimming removed 7 bases from V and 6 bases from J; junction bases left unmatched: 7. CDR1 and CDR2 from the germline V gene are MDHEN and SYDVKM. CDR3 sequence (DNA): TGTGCCAGCACACTCGACAGGGGAAATGGCTACACCTTC. Translating it yields CASTLDRGNGYTF.

In its sample, this clone was seen a few times. This chain connects TRBV6-5 to TRBJ1-2; tentatively, D is TRBD1 (5 bases). The CDR3 runs 15 residues. Germline CDR1 MNHEY, CDR2 SVGAGI. The ends were cut back, 0 bases at V and 4 bases at J, with 12 bases in the middle. The CDR3: CASSYSSGFGYGYTF. As DNA, the CDR3 is TGTGCCAGCAGTTACTCTTCAGGGTTTGGCTATGGCTACACCTTC.

The DNA of the CDR3 is TGTGCCAGCAGCCAAGACAGGGGTGGAAACACCATATATTTT. Its protein product is CASSQDRGGNTIYF. V is TRBV4-2 and J is TRBJ1-3, with D possibly matching TRBD1 (6 bases). The CDR3 totals 14 residues. The germline CDR1 and CDR2 sequences are LGHNA and YNFKEQ. V was pared by 0 bases and J by 3 bases, with 6 bases between.

V usage is TRBV5-1 and J usage is TRBJ2-5; 12 positions match TRBD2. J lost 5 bases, V lost 10 bases, and 12 bases had no gene match. The CDR3 is 15 amino acids. Looked up from germline, CDR1 is SGHRS and CDR2 is YFSETQ. Here the CDR3 reads CASSPLAGGPETQYF. The DNA for the CDR3 is TGCGCCTCTTCACCGCTAGCGGGGGGGCCGGAGACCCAGTACTTC.